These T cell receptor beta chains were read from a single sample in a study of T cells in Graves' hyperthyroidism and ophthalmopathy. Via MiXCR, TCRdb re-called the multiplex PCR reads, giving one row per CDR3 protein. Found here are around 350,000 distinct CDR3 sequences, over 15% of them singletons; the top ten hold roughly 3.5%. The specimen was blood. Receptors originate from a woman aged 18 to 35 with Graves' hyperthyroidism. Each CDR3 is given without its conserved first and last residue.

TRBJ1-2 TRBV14 ASSLKGSRDYSYT
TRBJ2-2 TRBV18 ASSPLTGRSTGELF
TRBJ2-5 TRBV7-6 ASSLPGLAGAWAKETQY
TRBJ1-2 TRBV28 ASSPRTGYGYT
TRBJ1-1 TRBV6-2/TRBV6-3 ASSLTGGAQVAEAF
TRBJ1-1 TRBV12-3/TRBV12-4 ASTARDTEAF
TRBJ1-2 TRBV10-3 AISESDGYT
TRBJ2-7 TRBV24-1 ATSDASGFGEQY
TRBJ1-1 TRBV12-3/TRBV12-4 ASSLGAGSTEAF
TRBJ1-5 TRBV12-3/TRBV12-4 ASSSTKGAGVYSNQPQH
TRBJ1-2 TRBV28 ASSTIRTGPNYGYT
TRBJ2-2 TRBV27 ASSHNTGELF
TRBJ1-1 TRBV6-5 ASSSYRGPGAKSEAF